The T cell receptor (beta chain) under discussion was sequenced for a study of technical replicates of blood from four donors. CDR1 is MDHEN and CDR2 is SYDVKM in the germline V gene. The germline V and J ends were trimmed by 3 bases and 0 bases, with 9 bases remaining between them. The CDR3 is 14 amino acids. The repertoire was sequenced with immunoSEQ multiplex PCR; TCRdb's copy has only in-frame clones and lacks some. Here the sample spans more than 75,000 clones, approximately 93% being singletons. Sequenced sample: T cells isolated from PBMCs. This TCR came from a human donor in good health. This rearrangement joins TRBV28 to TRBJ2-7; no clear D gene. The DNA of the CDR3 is TGTGCCAGCAGTTTTCCCCTTAGCTCCTACGAGCAGTACTTC. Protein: CASSFPLSSYEQYF.